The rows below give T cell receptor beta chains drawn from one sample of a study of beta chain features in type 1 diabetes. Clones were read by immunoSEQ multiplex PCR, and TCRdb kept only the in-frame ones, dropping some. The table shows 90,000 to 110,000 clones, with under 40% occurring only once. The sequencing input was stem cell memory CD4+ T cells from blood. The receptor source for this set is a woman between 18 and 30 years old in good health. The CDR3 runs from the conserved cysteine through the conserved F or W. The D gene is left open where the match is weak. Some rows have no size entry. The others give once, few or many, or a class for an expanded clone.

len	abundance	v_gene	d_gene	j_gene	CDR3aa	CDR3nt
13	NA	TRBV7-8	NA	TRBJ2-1	CASRRWPYNEQFF	TGTGCCAGCCGCCGCTGGCCTTACAATGAGCAGTTCTTC
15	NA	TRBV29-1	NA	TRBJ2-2	CSVIGPPGGTGELFF	TGCAGCGTAATCGGACCACCCGGAGGGACCGGGGAGCTGTTTTTT
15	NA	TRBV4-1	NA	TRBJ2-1	CASSRFSGPYNEQFF	TGCGCCAGCAGCCGGTTTAGCGGACCCTACAATGAGCAGTTCTTC
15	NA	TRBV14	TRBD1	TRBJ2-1	CASSLPGQGAREQFF	TGTGCCAGCAGCCTACCGGGACAGGGGGCTCGAGAGCAGTTCTTC
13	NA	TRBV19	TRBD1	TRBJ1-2	CASSTRTGTGYTF	TGTGCCAGTAGTACCCGGACAGGGACTGGCTACACCTTC
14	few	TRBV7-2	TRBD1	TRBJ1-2	CASTPTTGVYGYTF	TGTGCCAGCACCCCGACAACAGGGGTTTATGGCTACACCTTC
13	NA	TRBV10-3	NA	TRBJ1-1	CAISNTGGTEAFF	TGTGCCATCAGTAATACGGGAGGAACTGAAGCTTTCTTT
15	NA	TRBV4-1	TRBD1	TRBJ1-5	CASSQEDRDNQPQHF	TGCGCCAGCAGCCAAGAGGACAGGGACAATCAGCCCCAGCATTTT
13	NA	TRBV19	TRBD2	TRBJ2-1	CASFSGGYNEQFF	TGTGCCAGTTTTAGCGGGGGCTACAATGAGCAGTTCTTC
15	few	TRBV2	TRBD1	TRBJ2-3	CASSPGTGSTDTQYF	TGTGCCAGCAGTCCCGGGACAGGGTCCACAGATACGCAGTATTTT
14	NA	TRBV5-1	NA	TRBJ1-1	CANEPSPGGTEAFF	TGCGCCAACGAGCCCAGTCCGGGGGGCACTGAAGCTTTCTTT
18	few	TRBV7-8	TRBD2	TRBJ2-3	CASSLLTSGDSSTDTQYF	TGTGCCAGCAGCTTACTAACTAGCGGGGATTCTAGCACAGATACGCAGTATTTT